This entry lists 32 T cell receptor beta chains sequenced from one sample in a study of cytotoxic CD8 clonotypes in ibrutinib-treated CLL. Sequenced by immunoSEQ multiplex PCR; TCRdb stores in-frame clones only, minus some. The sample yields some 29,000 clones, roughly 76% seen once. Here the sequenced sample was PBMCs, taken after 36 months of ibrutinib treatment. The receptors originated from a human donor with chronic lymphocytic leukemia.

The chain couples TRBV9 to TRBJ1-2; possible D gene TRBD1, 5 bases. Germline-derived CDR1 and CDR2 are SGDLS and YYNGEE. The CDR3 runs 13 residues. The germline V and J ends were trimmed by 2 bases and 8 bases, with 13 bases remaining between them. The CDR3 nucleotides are TGTGCCAGCAGCGTTGGAGGGGCCAGAGGCTACACCTTC. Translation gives CASSVGGARGYTF.

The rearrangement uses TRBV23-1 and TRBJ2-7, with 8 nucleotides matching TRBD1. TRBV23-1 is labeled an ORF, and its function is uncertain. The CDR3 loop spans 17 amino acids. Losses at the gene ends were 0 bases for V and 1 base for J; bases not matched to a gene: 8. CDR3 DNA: TGCGCCAGCAGTCAATCCTCGGGACAGGCGGCGTCCTACGAGCAGTACTTC. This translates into CASSQSSGQAASYEQYF.

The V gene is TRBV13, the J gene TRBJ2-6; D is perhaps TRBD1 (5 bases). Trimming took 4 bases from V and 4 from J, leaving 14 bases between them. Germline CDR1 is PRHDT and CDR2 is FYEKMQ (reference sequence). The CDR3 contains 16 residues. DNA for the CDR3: TGTGCCAGCAGCTCTACAGGTAATCTCGGGGCCAACGTCCTGACTTTC. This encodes CASSSTGNLGANVLTF.

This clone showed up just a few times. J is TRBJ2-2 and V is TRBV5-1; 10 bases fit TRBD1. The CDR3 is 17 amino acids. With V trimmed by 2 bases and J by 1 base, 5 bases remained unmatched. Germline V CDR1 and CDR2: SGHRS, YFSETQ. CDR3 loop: CASSFTRDRGNTGELFF. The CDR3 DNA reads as TGCGCCAGCAGCTTCACCCGGGACAGGGGGAACACCGGGGAGCTGTTTTTT. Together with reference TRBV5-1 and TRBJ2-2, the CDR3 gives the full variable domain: KAGVTQTPRYLIKTRGQQVTLSCSPISGHRSVSWYQQTPGQGLQFLFEYFSETQRNKGNFPGRFSGRQFSNSRSEMNVSTLELGDSALYLCASSFTRDRGNTGELFFGEGSRLTVL.

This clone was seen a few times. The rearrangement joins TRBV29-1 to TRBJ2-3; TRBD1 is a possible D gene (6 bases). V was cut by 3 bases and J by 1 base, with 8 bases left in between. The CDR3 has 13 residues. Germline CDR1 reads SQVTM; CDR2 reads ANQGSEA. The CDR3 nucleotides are TGCAGCGTTGATGGGGGCCGCACAGATACGCAGTATTTT. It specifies CSVDGGRTDTQYF.

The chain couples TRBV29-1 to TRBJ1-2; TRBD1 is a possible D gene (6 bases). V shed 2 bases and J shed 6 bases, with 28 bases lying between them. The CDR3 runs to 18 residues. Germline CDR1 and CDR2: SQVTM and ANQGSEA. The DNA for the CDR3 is TGCAGCGTTGAAAGGGAAGGGGGAATAGACCCGGGGCTGGATGGCTACACCTTC. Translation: CSVEREGGIDPGLDGYTF.

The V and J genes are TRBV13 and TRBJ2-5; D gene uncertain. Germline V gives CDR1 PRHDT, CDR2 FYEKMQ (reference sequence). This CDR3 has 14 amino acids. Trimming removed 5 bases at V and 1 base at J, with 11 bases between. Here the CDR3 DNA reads TGTGCCAGCAGCCCCCGTGGCCTCCAAGAGACCCAGTACTTC. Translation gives CASSPRGLQETQYF.

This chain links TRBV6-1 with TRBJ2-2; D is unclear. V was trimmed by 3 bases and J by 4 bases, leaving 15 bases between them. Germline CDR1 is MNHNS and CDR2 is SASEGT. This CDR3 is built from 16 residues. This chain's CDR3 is CASSDLAPLITGELFF. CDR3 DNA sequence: TGTGCCAGCAGTGATTTGGCCCCCTTGATCACCGGGGAGCTGTTTTTT.

The chain's CDR3 is CASSLNGAANTEAFF. The CDR3 DNA reads as TGTGCCAGCAGCTTAAACGGGGCCGCTAACACTGAAGCTTTCTTT. This sequence joins TRBV7-3 and TRBJ1-1; D is perhaps TRBD1 (5 bases). The V and J ends lost 1 base and 2 bases respectively, with 11 bases between them. Germline assignment: CDR1 SGHTA and CDR2 FQGTGA. The CDR3 is made up of 15 amino acids.

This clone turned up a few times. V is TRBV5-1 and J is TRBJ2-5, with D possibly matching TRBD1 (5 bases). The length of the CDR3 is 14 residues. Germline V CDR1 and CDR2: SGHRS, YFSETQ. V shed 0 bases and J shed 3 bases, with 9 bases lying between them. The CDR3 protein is CASSLGQGEETQYF. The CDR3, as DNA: TGCGCCAGCAGCTTGGGCCAGGGTGAAGAGACCCAGTACTTC.

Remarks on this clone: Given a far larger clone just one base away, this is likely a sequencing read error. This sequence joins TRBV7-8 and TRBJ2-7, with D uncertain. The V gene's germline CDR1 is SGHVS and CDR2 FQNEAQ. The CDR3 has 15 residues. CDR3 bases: TGTGCCAGCAGCTTACGGGCAGGCCGCGATTCACCCCTCCACTTC. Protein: CASSLRAGRDSPLHF.

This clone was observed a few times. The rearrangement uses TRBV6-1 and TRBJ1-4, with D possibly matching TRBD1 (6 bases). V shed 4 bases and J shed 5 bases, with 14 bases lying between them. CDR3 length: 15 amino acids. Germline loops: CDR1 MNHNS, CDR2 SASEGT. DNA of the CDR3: TGTGCCAGCAGTGTAGGGGGGAACCTAAATGAAAAACTGTTTTTT. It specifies CASSVGGNLNEKLFF.

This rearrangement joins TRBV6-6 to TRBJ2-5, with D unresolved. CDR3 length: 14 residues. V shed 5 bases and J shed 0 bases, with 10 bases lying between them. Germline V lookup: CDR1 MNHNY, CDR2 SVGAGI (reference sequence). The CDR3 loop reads CASSRTAYQETQYF. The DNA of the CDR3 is TGTGCCAGCAGTAGAACCGCTTACCAAGAGACCCAGTACTTC.

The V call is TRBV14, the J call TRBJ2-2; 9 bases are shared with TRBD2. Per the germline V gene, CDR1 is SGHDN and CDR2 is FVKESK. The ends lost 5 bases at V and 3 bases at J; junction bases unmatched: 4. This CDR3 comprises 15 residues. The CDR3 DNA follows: TGTGCCAGCAGCTTAGCGGGGGCTTACACCGGGGAGCTGTTTTTT. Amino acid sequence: CASSLAGAYTGELFF.

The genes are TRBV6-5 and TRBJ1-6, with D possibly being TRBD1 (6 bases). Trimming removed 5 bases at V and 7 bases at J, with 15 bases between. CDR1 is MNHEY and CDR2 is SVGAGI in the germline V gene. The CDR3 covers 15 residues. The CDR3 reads CASSPAGGRNSPLHF. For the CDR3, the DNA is TGTGCCAGCAGTCCTGCGGGGGGGCGGAATTCACCCCTCCACTTT.

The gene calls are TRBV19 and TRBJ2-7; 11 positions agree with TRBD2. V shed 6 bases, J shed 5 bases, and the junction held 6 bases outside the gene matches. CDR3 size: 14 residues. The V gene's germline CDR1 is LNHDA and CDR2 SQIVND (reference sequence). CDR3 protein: CASSRLAGRHEQYF. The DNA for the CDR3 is TGTGCCAGTAGCCGACTAGCGGGGAGGCACGAGCAGTACTTC.

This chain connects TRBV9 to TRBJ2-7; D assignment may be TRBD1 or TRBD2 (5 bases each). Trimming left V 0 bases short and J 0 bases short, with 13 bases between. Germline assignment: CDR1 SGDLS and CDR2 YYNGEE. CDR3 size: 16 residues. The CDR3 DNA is TGTGCCAGCAGCGTAGGACGGGGCTCCTACTCCTACGAGCAGTACTTC. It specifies CASSVGRGSYSYEQYF.

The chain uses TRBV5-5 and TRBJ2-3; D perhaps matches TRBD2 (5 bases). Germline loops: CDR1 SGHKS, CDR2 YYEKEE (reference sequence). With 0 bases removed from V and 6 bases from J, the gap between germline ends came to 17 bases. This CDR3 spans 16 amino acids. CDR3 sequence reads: CASSLGRGGLGDTQYF. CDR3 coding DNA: TGTGCCAGCAGCTTGGGGCGTGGAGGCTTAGGGGATACGCAGTATTTT.

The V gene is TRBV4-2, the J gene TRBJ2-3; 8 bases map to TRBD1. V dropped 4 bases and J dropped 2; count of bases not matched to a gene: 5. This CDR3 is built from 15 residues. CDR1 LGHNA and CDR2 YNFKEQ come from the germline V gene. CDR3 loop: CASSLRTGPTDTQYF. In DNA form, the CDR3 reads TGTGCCAGCAGCCTCCGGACAGGGCCCACAGATACGCAGTATTTT.

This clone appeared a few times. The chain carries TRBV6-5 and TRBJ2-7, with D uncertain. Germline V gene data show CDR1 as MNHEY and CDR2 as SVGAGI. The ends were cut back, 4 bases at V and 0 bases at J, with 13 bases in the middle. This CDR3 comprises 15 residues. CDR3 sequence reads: CASSLTFRSSYEQYF. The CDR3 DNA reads TGTGCCAGCAGTTTGACCTTCAGGTCCTCCTACGAGCAGTACTTC.

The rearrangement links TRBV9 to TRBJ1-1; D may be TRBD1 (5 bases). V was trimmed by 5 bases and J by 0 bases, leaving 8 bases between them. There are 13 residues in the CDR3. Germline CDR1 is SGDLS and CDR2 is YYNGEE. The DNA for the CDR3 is TGTGCCAGCAGACCGACAGTGAACACTGAAGCTTTCTTT. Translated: CASRPTVNTEAFF.

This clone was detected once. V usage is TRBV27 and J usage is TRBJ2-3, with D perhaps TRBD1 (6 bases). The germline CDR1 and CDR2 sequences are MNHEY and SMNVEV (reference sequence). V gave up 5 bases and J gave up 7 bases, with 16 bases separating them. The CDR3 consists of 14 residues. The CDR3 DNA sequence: TGTGCCAGCAGTCTTCCTACAGGGCGGAATACGCAGTATTTT. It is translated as CASSLPTGRNTQYF.

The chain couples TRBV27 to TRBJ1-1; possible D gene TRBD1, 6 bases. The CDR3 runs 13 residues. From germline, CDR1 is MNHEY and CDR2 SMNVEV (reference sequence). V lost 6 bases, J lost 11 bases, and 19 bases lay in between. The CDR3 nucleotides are TGTGCCAGCAGCTTCTCCAATGACAGGCGGGCTTTCTTT. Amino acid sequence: CASSFSNDRRAFF.

CDR3 in amino acids: CASSSTGGASGYTF. The CDR3 DNA is TGTGCCAGCAGTTCAACAGGGGGCGCGTCTGGCTACACCTTC. V is TRBV6-6 and J is TRBJ1-2, with 9 bases matching TRBD1. Germline CDR1 and CDR2: MNHNY and SVGAGI (reference sequence). V shed 4 bases, J shed 7 bases, and the junction held 7 bases outside the gene matches. The CDR3 runs 14 residues.

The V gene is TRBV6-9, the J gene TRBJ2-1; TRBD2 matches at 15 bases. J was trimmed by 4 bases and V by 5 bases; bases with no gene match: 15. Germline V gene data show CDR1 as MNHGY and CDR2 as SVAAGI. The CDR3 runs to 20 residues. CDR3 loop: CASSPGTSGGLKRSYNEQFF. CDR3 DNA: TGTGCCAGCAGTCCCGGGACTAGCGGGGGGTTAAAGAGGTCTTACAATGAGCAGTTCTTC.

CDR3 sequence reads: CSVSGQGLGETQYF. The CDR3 bases are TGCAGCGTGTCGGGACAGGGTCTCGGGGAGACCCAGTACTTC. The chain employs TRBV29-1 and TRBJ2-5; 9 bases align to TRBD1. The V gene end was trimmed by 6 bases and the J gene end by 5 bases; junction bases not matched to a gene: 10. The length of the CDR3 is 14 residues. The germline V gene encodes CDR1 SQVTM and CDR2 ANQGSEA.

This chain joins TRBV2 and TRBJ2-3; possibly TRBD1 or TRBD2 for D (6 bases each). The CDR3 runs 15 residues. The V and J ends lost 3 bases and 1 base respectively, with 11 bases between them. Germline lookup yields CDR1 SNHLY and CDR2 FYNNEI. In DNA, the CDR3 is TGTGCCAGCAGTGATTGGGGGGCGGGCACAGATACGCAGTATTTT. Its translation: CASSDWGAGTDTQYF.

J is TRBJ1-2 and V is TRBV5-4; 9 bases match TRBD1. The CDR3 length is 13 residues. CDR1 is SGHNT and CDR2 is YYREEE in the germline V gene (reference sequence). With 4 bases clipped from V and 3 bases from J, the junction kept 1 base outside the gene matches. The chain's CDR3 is CASSRDRDYGYTF. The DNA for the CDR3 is TGTGCCAGCAGCAGGGACAGGGACTATGGCTACACCTTC.

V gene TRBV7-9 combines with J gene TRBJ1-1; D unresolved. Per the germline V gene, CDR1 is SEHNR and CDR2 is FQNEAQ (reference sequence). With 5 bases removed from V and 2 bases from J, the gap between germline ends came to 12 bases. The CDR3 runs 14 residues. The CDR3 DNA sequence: TGTGCCAGCAGCACCCAACACCCTAACACTGAAGCTTTCTTT. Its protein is CASSTQHPNTEAFF.

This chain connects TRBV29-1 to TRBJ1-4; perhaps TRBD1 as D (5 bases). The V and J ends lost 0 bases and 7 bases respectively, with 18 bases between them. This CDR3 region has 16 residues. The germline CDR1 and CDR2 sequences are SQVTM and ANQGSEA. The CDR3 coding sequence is TGCAGCGTTGAAGATTTTGACCAGAGGGGATTTGAAAAACTGTTTTTT. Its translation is CSVEDFDQRGFEKLFF.

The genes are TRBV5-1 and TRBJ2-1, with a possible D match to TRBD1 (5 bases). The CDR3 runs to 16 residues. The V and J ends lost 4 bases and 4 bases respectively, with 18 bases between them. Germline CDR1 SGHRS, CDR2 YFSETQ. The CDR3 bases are TGCGCCAGCAGCCTTGGAGCTCAGGGATGGTACAATGAGCAGTTCTTC. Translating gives CASSLGAQGWYNEQFF. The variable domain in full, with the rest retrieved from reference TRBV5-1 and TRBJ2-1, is KAGVTQTPRYLIKTRGQQVTLSCSPISGHRSVSWYQQTPGQGLQFLFEYFSETQRNKGNFPGRFSGRQFSNSRSEMNVSTLELGDSALYLCASSLGAQGWYNEQFFGPGTRLTVL.

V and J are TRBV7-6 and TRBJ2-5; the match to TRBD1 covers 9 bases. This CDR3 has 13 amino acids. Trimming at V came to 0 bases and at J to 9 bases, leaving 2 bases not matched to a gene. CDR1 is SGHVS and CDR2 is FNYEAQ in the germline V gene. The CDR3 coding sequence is TGTGCCAGCAGCTTAGCGGACAGGGGTTCCCAGTACTTC. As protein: CASSLADRGSQYF.